This T cell receptor beta chain was captured in a study of shared clonotypes between healthy human individuals. Study overall: Two female and a few male donors aged 18 to 49 were enrolled. Study results and limitations: The donor pool, a small one, limited the genetic and exposure-history diversity represented. Clonotype sharing among donors, it was expected, would be affected by sequencing depth.

Naive CD8 isolation took CD45RO-negative cells positively selected for CCR7 and excluded terminally differentiated effector memory CD45RA+ cells. V was shortened by 1 base and J by 4 bases, with 14 bases between the two germline ends. The CDR3 runs to 15 residues. The germline V gene encodes CDR1 SGDLS and CDR2 YYNGEE. About this clone itself: Its antigen remains unidentified.

Here immunoSEQ multiplex PCR was the method, and the copy in TCRdb shows in-frame clones only, minus some. The table includes roughly 2.1 million clones, about 93% detected once. The receptor's source is a man aged 18 to 30 in good health. Some clones in this sample may be carry-over from other donors' samples. The sequencing input was naive CD8+ T cells from PBMCs. J is TRBJ2-5 and V is TRBV9; a weak D match, TRBD1 (6 bases). CDR3 in DNA: TGTGCCAGCAGCGTAAGAGGGGGTTGGGCAGAGACCCAGTACTTC. This gives the protein CASSVRGGWAETQYF.